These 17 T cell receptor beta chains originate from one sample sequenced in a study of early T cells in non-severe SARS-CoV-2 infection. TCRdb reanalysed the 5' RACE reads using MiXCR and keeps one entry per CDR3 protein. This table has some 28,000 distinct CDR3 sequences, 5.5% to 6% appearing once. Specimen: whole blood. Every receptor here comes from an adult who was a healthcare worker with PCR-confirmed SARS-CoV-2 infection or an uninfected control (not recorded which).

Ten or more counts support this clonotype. CDR3: CASSLGGWGNQPQHF. CDR3 DNA sequence: TGCGCCAGCAGCTTGGGAGGGTGGGGCAATCAGCCCCAGCATTTT. V usage is TRBV5-1 and J usage is TRBJ1-5, with no clear D. Deletions cut 0 bases from V and 2 bases from J, with 9 bases between. Germline loops: CDR1 SGHRS, CDR2 YFSETQ. The CDR3 has 15 residues.

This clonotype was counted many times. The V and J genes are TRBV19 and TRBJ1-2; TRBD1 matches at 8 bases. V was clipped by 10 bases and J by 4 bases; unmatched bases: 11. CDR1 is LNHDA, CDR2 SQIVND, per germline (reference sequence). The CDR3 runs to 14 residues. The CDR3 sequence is CATTLGTGTYGYTF. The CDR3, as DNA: TGTGCCACCACTCTCGGGACAGGAACCTATGGCTACACCTTC.

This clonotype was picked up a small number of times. CDR3 nucleotide sequence: TGTGCCAGCTCACCAAAGGGGGGAAATGAGCAGTTCTTC. Its translation: CASSPKGGNEQFF. The J gene is TRBJ2-1, the V gene TRBV18; possibly TRBD1 or TRBD2 for D (6 bases each). V lost 2 bases to trimming and J lost 7 bases, with 9 bases between them. This CDR3 has 13 residues. Germline CDR1 KGHSH, CDR2 LQKENI.

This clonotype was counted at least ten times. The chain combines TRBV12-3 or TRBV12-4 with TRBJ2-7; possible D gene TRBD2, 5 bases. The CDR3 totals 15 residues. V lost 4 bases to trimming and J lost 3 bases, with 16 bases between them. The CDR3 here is CASSSLTTGFYEQYF. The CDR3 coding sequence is TGTGCCAGCAGTTCGTTGACGACGGGATTCTACGAGCAGTACTTC.

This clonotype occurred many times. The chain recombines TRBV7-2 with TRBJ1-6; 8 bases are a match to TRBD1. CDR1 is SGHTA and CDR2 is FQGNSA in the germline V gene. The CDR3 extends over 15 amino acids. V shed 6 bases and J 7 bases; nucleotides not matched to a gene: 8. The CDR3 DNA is TGTGCCAGCAGGTACAGCAGGGGGCAAAATTCACCCCTCCACTTT. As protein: CASRYSRGQNSPLHF.

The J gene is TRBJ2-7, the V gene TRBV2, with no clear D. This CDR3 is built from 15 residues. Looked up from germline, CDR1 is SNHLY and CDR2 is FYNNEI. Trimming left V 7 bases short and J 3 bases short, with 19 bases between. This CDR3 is CASTSDQSGVYEQYF. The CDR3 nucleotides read TGTGCCAGCACCTCGGACCAGAGTGGGGTCTACGAGCAGTACTTC.

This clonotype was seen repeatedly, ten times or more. CDR3 in DNA: TGTGCCAGCTCACCCCCGATTCAAGGCTCCACAGATACGCAGTATTTT. Translation gives CASSPPIQGSTDTQYF. The chain combines TRBV18 with TRBJ2-3; no clear D gene. Deletions cut 3 bases from V and 2 bases from J, with 15 bases between. The CDR3 contains 16 residues. Germline V gives CDR1 KGHSH, CDR2 LQKENI.

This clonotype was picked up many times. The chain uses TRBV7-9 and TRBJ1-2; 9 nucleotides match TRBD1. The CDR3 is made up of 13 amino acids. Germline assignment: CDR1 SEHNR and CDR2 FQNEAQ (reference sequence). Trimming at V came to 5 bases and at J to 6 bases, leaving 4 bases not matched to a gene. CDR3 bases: TGTGCCAGCAGCCCGGACAGGGGCAATGGCTACACCTTC. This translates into CASSPDRGNGYTF.

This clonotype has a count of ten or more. The DNA for the CDR3 is TGTGCCAGCAGCCCTCAAGCCGGGGCCGGGGAGCTGTTTTTT. It codes for CASSPQAGAGELFF. V gene TRBV11-2 combines with J gene TRBJ2-2; D possibly corresponds to TRBD2 (5 bases). V dropped 5 bases and J dropped 6 bases, with 13 bases sitting between them. The CDR3 has 14 amino acids. Germline-derived CDR1 and CDR2 are SGHAT and FQNNGV.

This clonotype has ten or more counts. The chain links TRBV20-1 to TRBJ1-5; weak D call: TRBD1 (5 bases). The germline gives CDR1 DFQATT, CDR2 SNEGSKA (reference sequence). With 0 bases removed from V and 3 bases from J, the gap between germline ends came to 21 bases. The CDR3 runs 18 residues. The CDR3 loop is CSARDHGTLQSYNQPQHF. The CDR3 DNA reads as TGCAGTGCTAGAGATCACGGGACGCTCCAGTCCTACAATCAGCCCCAGCATTTT.

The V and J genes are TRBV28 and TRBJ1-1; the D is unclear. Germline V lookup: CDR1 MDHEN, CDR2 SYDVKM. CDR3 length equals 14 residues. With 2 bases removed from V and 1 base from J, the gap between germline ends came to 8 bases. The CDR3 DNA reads TGTGCCAGCAGTTTAATTTCGGAGAACACTGAAGCTTTCTTT. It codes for CASSLISENTEAFF. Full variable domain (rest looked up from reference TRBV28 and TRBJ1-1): DVKVTQSSRYLVKRTGEKVFLECVQDMDHENMFWYRQDPGLGLRLIYFSYDVKMKEKGDIPEGYSVSREKKERFSLILESASTNQTSMYLCASSLISENTEAFFGQGTRLTVV.

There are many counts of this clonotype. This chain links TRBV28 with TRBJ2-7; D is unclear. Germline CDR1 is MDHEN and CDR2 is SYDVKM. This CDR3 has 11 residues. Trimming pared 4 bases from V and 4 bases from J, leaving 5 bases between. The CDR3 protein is CASSSIYEQYF. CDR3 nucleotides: TGTGCCAGCAGTTCAATTTACGAGCAGTACTTC.

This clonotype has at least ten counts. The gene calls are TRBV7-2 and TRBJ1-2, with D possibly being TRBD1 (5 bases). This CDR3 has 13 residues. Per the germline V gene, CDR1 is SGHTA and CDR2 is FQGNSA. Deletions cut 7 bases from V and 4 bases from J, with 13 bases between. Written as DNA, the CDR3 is TGTGCCAGCAAGGAGGGGTTTGGCTATGGCTACACCTTC. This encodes CASKEGFGYGYTF.

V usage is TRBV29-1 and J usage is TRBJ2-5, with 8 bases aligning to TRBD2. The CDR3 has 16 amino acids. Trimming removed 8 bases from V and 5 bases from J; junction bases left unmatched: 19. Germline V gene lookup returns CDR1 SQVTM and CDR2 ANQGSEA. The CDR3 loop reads CSTLLGSSGIDETQYF. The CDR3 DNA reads TGCAGCACACTCCTGGGGAGTAGCGGGATTGACGAGACCCAGTACTTC.

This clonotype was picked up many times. CDR3 bases: TGCGCCAGCACCTCAGGGACAGGGGCCGGCGTAGAGACCCAGTACTTC. This gives the protein CASTSGTGAGVETQYF. This chain connects TRBV5-1 to TRBJ2-5; TRBD1 aligns across 10 bases. This CDR3 is 16 amino acids long. In germline, CDR1 is SGHRS, CDR2 YFSETQ. J gave up 4 bases and V 6 bases, and 12 bases lay outside the gene matches.

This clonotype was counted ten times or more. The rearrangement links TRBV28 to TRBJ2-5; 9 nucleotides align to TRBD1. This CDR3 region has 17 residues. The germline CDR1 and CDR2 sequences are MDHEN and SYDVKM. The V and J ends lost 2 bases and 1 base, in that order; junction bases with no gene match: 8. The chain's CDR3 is CASSLPDRGGPQETQYF. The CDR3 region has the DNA TGTGCCAGCAGTTTACCGGACAGGGGAGGACCCCAAGAGACCCAGTACTTC.

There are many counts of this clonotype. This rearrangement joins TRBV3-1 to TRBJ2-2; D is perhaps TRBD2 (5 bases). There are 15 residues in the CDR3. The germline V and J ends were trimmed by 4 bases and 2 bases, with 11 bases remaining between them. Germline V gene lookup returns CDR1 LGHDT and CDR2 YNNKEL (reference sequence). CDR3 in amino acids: CASSPGLGNTGELFF. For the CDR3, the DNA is TGTGCCAGCAGCCCCGGACTGGGAAACACCGGGGAGCTGTTTTTT.